These T cell receptor beta chains were read from a single sample in a study of cytomegalovirus exposure and HLA in healthy donors. Some clones are missing from TCRdb's copy, which holds only in-frame ones; the method was immunoSEQ multiplex PCR. Of about 160,000 clones listed, approximately 75% are singletons. Sample: PBMCs. These receptors were obtained from a man younger than 45 in good health and CMV-seropositive. Both conserved end residues are part of each CDR3. D genes are given only for firm matches. Part of the rows lack a size; the others show once, few, many or a class for expanded clones.

TRBJ2-7	-	-	TRBV7-9	CASSSRSYEQYF	TGTGCCAGCAGCTCTCGCTCCTACGAGCAGTACTTC
TRBJ2-5	-	TRBD2	TRBV7-4	CASSLASSGAPSTTDF	TGTGCCAGCAGCTTAGCCAGCAGCGGGGCCCCCAGTACCACGGACTTC
TRBJ1-2	-	TRBD1	TRBV19	CASSAEPGQGDYGYTF	TGTGCCAGTAGTGCCGAACCGGGACAGGGTGATTATGGCTACACCTTC
TRBJ2-5	-	TRBD1	TRBV5-5	CASSLGQGRIAETQYF	TGTGCCAGCAGCTTAGGACAGGGGAGGATCGCGGAGACCCAGTACTTC
TRBJ1-2	few	-	TRBV5-1	CASSFQDYGYTF	TGCGCCAGCAGCTTCCAGGATTATGGCTACACCTTC
TRBJ2-7	-	TRBD2	TRBV5-5	CASSLEIAGSYEQYF	TGTGCCAGCAGCCTGGAGATAGCGGGGAGTTACGAGCAGTACTTC
TRBJ2-7	few	TRBD1	TRBV7-9	CASSFTGTASEQYF	TGTGCCAGCAGCTTTACCGGGACAGCTTCCGAGCAGTACTTC
TRBJ2-1	-	-	TRBV30	CAWSLNSDNEQFF	TGTGCCTGGAGTCTTAACAGTGACAATGAGCAGTTCTTC
TRBJ1-1	-	TRBD1	TRBV10-3	CATTGDGSEAFF	TGTGCCACAACAGGGGACGGATCCGAAGCTTTCTTT
TRBJ2-7	-	TRBD2	TRBV10-2	CASKGTSGFYEQYF	TGCGCCAGCAAGGGGACTAGCGGCTTCTACGAGCAGTACTTC
TRBJ2-6	-	TRBD1	TRBV5-1	CASSQRDSGPLGANVLTF	TGCGCCAGCAGCCAACGGGACAGTGGTCCCTTAGGGGCCAACGTCCTGACTTTC
TRBJ2-1	once	TRBD2	TRBV30	CAWSKSPGLAGTLSYNEQFF	TGTGCCTGGAGTAAAAGTCCGGGACTAGCGGGAACACTCTCCTACAATGAGCAGTTCTTC
TRBJ2-7	-	-	TRBV12-5	CASAPGHSSYEQYF	TGTGCTAGTGCCCCGGGACACTCCTCCTACGAGCAGTACTTC
TRBJ2-7	-	TRBD1	TRBV15	CATSRPGTGTHEQYF	TGTGCCACCAGCAGACCCGGGACAGGGACCCACGAGCAGTACTTC
TRBJ1-6	-	-	TRBV5-1	CASSLASRGRSPLHF	TGCGCCAGCAGCTTGGCGTCCAGGGGACGGTCACCCCTCCACTTT
TRBJ2-3	-	-	TRBV13	CASSSYTPGTQYF	TGTGCCAGCAGCTCATACACCCCGGGAACGCAGTATTTT
TRBJ2-3	once	-	TRBV6-6	CASTATRADTQYF	TGTGCCAGCACCGCGACTAGGGCGGATACGCAGTATTTT
TRBJ2-3	-	-	TRBV18	CASSPGASTDTQYF	TGTGCCAGCTCACCAGGGGCCAGCACAGATACGCAGTATTTT
TRBJ1-6	-	-	TRBV9	CASSVDRAGNSPLHF	TGTGCCAGCAGCGTAGACCGAGCCGGTAATTCACCCCTCCACTTT
TRBJ2-3	-	TRBD2	TRBV7-2	CASSLAAPASGGTDTQYF	TGTGCCAGCAGCTTAGCGGCTCCCGCTAGCGGGGGAACAGATACGCAGTATTTT
TRBJ2-2	-	TRBD2	TRBV5-1	CASSPGAGENTGELFF	TGCGCCAGCAGCCCGGGAGCGGGGGAGAACACCGGGGAGCTGTTTTTT
TRBJ2-5	-	-	TRBV11-2	CASSAGHRQETQYF	TGTGCCAGCAGCGCAGGACACCGCCAAGAGACCCAGTACTTC
TRBJ2-5	-	-	TRBV6-5	CASSQTGWETQYF	TGTGCCAGCAGTCAGACGGGTTGGGAGACCCAGTACTTC
TRBJ1-1	-	-	TRBV7-6	CASSLAGGNEAFF	TGTGCCAGCAGCTTAGCGGGAGGGAATGAAGCTTTCTTT
TRBJ1-2	-	TRBD1	TRBV2	CASSEQGANYGYTF	TGTGCCAGCAGTGAACAGGGGGCGAACTATGGCTACACCTTC
TRBJ2-7	-	TRBD1	TRBV5-1	CASSPGTDSYEQYF	TGCGCCAGCAGTCCCGGGACAGACTCCTACGAGCAGTACTTC
TRBJ1-1	-	-	TRBV10-3	CAISPTGGRGRNTEAFF	TGTGCCATCAGCCCAACTGGTGGCAGGGGCCGTAACACTGAAGCTTTCTTT
TRBJ2-1	-	TRBD1	TRBV7-2	CASSFRQGLDNEQFF	TGTGCCAGCAGCTTTAGACAGGGGTTGGACAATGAGCAGTTCTTC
TRBJ2-4	-	-	TRBV6-1	CASSEGREGGINIQYF	TGTGCCAGCAGTGAAGGACGGGAAGGCGGCATAAACATTCAGTACTTC
TRBJ2-3	-	TRBD1	TRBV7-6	CASSLWTGGDTQYF	TGTGCCAGCAGCTTATGGACAGGGGGAGATACGCAGTATTTT
TRBJ2-7	once	-	TRBV4-1	CASSASSYEQYF	TGCGCCAGCAGCGCGTCCTCCTACGAGCAGTACTTC
TRBJ2-3	-	TRBD1	TRBV30	CAWSQTGDTQYF	TGTGCCTGGAGTCAAACAGGGGACACGCAGTATTTT
TRBJ2-1	-	-	TRBV6-1	CASRRGTGSYNEQFF	TGTGCCAGCAGAAGGGGAACAGGGTCGTACAATGAGCAGTTCTTC
TRBJ2-2	-	TRBD1	TRBV7-2	CASSPDDRGTRELFF	TGTGCCAGCAGCCCAGACGACAGGGGGACCAGGGAGCTGTTTTTT
TRBJ2-7	few	-	TRBV30	CAWRRPGGPYEQYF	TGTGCCTGGAGACGACCCGGGGGGCCCTACGAGCAGTACTTC
TRBJ1-2	-	TRBD1	TRBV30	CAGRAGGDYGYTF	TGTGCCGGCAGGGCAGGGGGCGACTATGGCTACACCTTC
TRBJ2-4	-	TRBD1	TRBV19	CASSTTGAENIQYF	TGTGCCAGTAGTACGACAGGGGCTGAAAACATTCAGTACTTC
TRBJ1-5	few	TRBD1	TRBV27	CASSRAGGHQPQHF	TGTGCCAGCAGCCGGGCAGGGGGCCATCAGCCCCAGCATTTT
TRBJ2-5	-	-	TRBV7-3	CASSSYNQETQYF	TGTGCCAGCAGCTCTTACAACCAAGAGACCCAGTACTTC
TRBJ1-4	-	TRBD1	TRBV4-3	CASSQDRTGRFIGSEKLFF	TGCGCCAGCAGCCAAGATCGGACAGGTCGATTTATAGGCAGTGAAAAACTGTTTTTT
TRBJ2-3	-	TRBD1	TRBV28	CASSRTGGSSDTQYF	TGTGCCAGTTCCCGGACAGGGGGATCTTCGGATACGCAGTATTTT
TRBJ2-7	few	TRBD2	TRBV7-9	CASSDRRGGTNEQYF	TGTGCCAGCAGCGACAGGCGGGGGGGCACCAACGAGCAGTACTTC
TRBJ1-4	-	-	TRBV6-5	CASSPDSNEKLFF	TGTGCCAGCAGTCCTGACAGTAATGAAAAACTGTTTTTT
TRBJ2-7	-	-	TRBV5-1	CASSLVQGPYEQYF	TGCGCCAGCAGCTTGGTCCAGGGGCCCTACGAGCAGTACTTC
TRBJ1-5	-	-	TRBV30	CAWSGGGNQPQHF	TGTGCCTGGAGTGGGGGAGGCAATCAGCCCCAGCATTTT
TRBJ1-6	-	-	TRBV28	CALRSSYNSPLHF	TGTGCCTTAAGGAGCTCCTATAATTCACCCCTCCACTTT
TRBJ1-1	-	-	TRBV6-6	CASSSEGTEAFF	TGTGCCAGCAGTTCCGAGGGAACTGAAGCTTTCTTT
TRBJ2-7	few	TRBD2	TRBV6-5	CASSWTSGAYEQYF	TGTGCCAGCAGTTGGACTAGCGGTGCCTACGAGCAGTACTTC
TRBJ2-3	-	-	TRBV6-1	CANPGRSTDTQYF	TGTGCCAATCCGGGTCGTAGCACAGATACGCAGTATTTT
TRBJ2-2	-	-	TRBV5-6	CASSPNLESGELFF	TGTGCCAGCAGCCCCAATCTAGAATCCGGGGAGCTGTTTTTT
TRBJ1-1	-	-	TRBV5-1	CASSLEAGIEAFF	TGCGCCAGCAGCTTGGAGGCAGGCATTGAAGCTTTCTTT
TRBJ2-7	-	TRBD2	TRBV6-1	CASSEWTRTYEQYF	TGTGCCAGCAGTGAATGGACTAGGACCTACGAGCAGTACTTC
TRBJ2-1	-	TRBD2	TRBV7-6	CASSSLAGGYEQFF	TGTGCCAGCAGCTCCCTAGCGGGGGGCTATGAGCAGTTCTTC
TRBJ2-2	-	TRBD1	TRBV11-3	CASSRGQANTGELFF	TGTGCCAGCAGCCGCGGACAGGCGAACACCGGGGAGCTGTTTTTT
TRBJ1-2	-	-	TRBV28	CASSFRVNYGYTF	TGTGCCAGCAGTTTCAGGGTCAACTATGGCTACACCTTC
TRBJ2-2	-	-	TRBV5-6	CASSPSDRPTGELFF	TGTGCCAGCAGCCCAAGTGACAGGCCCACCGGGGAGCTGTTTTTT
TRBJ2-3	-	-	TRBV7-9	CASSLVSDTQYF	TGTGCCAGCAGCTTAGTCTCAGATACGCAGTATTTT
TRBJ2-7	-	TRBD1	TRBV19	CASSLQGAYEQYF	TGTGCCAGTAGTCTACAGGGGGCCTACGAGCAGTACTTC
TRBJ2-6	-	-	TRBV19	CASSPSGANVLTF	TGTGCCAGTAGCCCATCTGGGGCCAACGTCCTGACTTTC